The 3 T cell receptor beta chains reported below all come from one sample, sequenced in a study of blood T cell repertoires in COVID-19. The table came from immunoSEQ multiplex PCR; TCRdb's copy has only in-frame clones and leaves some out. The sample lists around 250,000 clones, 70% to 90% occurring once. Material: PBMCs or T cells enriched from blood (not recorded which). The receptors were gathered from a woman between 45 and 60 years old who had recovered from COVID-19.

J is TRBJ1-1 and V is TRBV27; 8 nucleotides agree with TRBD1. Germline V CDR1 and CDR2: MNHEY, SMNVEV (reference sequence). After removal of 6 bases from V and 0 bases from J, the junction contained 6 bases not matched to a gene. The CDR3 covers 15 residues. The CDR3 DNA reads as TGTGCCAGCAGAAGGGACAGGCACATGAACACTGAAGCTTTCTTT. This translates into CASRRDRHMNTEAFF.

The chain joins TRBV4-1 to TRBJ2-2; 7 nucleotides align to TRBD1. The CDR3 is 15 amino acids. The ends lost 3 bases at V and 2 bases at J; junction bases unmatched: 3. The germline V gene encodes CDR1 MGHRA and CDR2 YSYEKL. CDR3 nucleotides: TGCGCCAGCAGCCAGGGACAGCTAAACACCGGGGAGCTGTTTTTT. This sequence encodes CASSQGQLNTGELFF.

The V gene is TRBV5-1, the J gene TRBJ2-7; 9 nucleotides agree with TRBD1. This CDR3 spans 15 amino acids. J lost 1 base, V lost 1 base, and 3 bases had no gene match. Germline-derived CDR1 and CDR2 are SGHRS and YFSETQ. CDR3 protein: CASSLQGTGSYEQYF. CDR3 in DNA: TGCGCCAGCAGCTTGCAAGGGACAGGGTCCTACGAGCAGTACTTC.